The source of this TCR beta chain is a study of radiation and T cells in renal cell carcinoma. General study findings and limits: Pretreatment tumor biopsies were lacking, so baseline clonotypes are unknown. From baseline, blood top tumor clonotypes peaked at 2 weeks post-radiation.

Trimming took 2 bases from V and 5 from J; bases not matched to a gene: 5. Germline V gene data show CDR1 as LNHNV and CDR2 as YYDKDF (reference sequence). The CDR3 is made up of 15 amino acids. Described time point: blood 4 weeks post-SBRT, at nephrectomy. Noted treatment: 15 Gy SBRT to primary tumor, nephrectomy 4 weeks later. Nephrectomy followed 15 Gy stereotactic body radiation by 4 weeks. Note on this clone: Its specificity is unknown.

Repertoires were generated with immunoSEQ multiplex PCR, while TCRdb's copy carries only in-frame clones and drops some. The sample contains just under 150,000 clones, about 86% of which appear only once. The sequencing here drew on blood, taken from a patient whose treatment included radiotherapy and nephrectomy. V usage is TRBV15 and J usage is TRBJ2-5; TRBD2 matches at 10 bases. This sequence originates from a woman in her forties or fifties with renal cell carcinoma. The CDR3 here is CATSRLAGAGETQYF. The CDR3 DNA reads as TGTGCCACCAGCAGACTAGCGGGAGCAGGGGAGACCCAGTACTTC.